Below are 9 T cell receptor beta chains sequenced from a single sample in a study of identical twins. TCRdb re-derived calls from the 5' RACE reads in MiXCR, one entry per CDR3 protein. The repertoire holds about 570,000 distinct CDR3 sequences, over 8.5% seen once, with 2.5% to 3.5% in the top ten. This sample was also put to use in a study of yellow fever vaccine responses in identical twins.

Sequencing was done on a sample of PBMCs. Receptor source: a woman aged 18-30 years in good health.

The chain joins TRBV2 to TRBJ1-4; D remains ambiguous. Germline V gene data show CDR1 as SNHLY and CDR2 as FYNNEI. V was shortened by 4 bases and J by 15 bases, with 12 bases between the two germline ends. This CDR3 spans 11 amino acids. Here the CDR3 reads CASSASYLVFF. CDR3 DNA sequence: TGTGCCAGCAGTGCGTCATACTTAGTGTTTTTT.

This clonotype came up many times. The chain is built from TRBV10-3 and TRBJ2-1; D assignment may be TRBD1 or TRBD2 (5 bases each). The CDR3 is made up of 15 amino acids. Looked up from germline, CDR1 is ENHRY and CDR2 is SYGVKD. V lost 0 bases and J lost 6, with 12 bases in between. This chain's CDR3 is CAISESGREFNEQFF. CDR3 in DNA: TGTGCCATCAGTGAGTCCGGCAGGGAGTTCAATGAGCAGTTCTTC.

The chain joins TRBV6-2 or TRBV6-3 to TRBJ2-7; 7 bases are shared with TRBD2. The CDR3 runs 15 residues. Germline V gene sequence: CDR1 MNHEY, CDR2 SVGEGT. With V trimmed by 5 bases and J by 6 bases, 13 bases remained unmatched. The CDR3: CASSGGDRKLGEQYF. The CDR3 nucleotides are TGTGCCAGCAGTGGGGGGGACCGAAAATTGGGCGAGCAGTACTTC.

V is TRBV4-1 and J is TRBJ2-7; possible D gene TRBD1, 5 bases. The CDR3 covers 15 residues. Germline-derived CDR1 and CDR2 are MGHRA and YSYEKL. The V end was cut by 2 bases, the J end by 0 bases, with 11 bases between. CDR3 sequence (DNA): TGCGCCAGCAGCCAACTGCAGGGTGGCTCCTACGAGCAGTACTTC. The encoded protein is CASSQLQGGSYEQYF.

This chain joins TRBV4-3 and TRBJ2-2; tentative D call: TRBD2 (5 bases). V lost 0 bases, J lost 3 bases, and 17 bases lay in between. Germline V gene lookup returns CDR1 LGHNA and CDR2 YSLEER. The CDR3 consists of 18 residues. The CDR3 reads CASSQDRIGGLYTGELFF. CDR3 DNA sequence: TGCGCCAGCAGCCAAGATCGGATAGGCGGACTTTACACCGGGGAGCTGTTTTTT.

The V call is TRBV29-1, the J call TRBJ2-7; D not resolved. Per germline, CDR1 SQVTM and CDR2 ANQGSEA. Trimming removed 8 bases at V and 5 bases at J, with 13 bases between. The CDR3 spans 11 residues. In nucleotides, the CDR3 is TGCAGCTCCTATGACGGCCACGAGCAGTACTTC. Translated: CSSYDGHEQYF.

V is TRBV29-1 and J is TRBJ2-1, with D maybe TRBD1 (5 bases). V lost 3 bases to trimming and J lost 6 bases, with 12 bases between them. The CDR3 sequence is 13 residues long. Germline CDR1 reads SQVTM; CDR2 reads ANQGSEA. Here the CDR3 DNA reads TGCAGCGTTGAGTTGGACAACCTCAATGAGCAGTTCTTC. Residues: CSVELDNLNEQFF.

This clonotype has only a few counts. The chain uses TRBV11-2 and TRBJ1-4; D perhaps matches TRBD1 (5 bases). V shed 5 bases and J shed 2 bases, with 15 bases lying between them. This CDR3 has 16 amino acids. CDR1 and CDR2 from the germline V gene are SGHAT and FQNNGV. The DNA for the CDR3 is TGTGCCAGCAGCCCCCCCAGGGTGTCCACTAATGAAAAACTGTTTTTT. This gives the protein CASSPPRVSTNEKLFF.

Comments on this clonotype: One end of the junction fails to match germline, which may point to a read error. The genes are TRBV12-3 or TRBV12-4 and TRBJ1-1; a weak D match, TRBD1 (6 bases). The CDR3 runs to 13 residues. Written as DNA, the CDR3 is TGTGCCAGCAGTTTGGTCCCGGACAGCCAAATAGATTTT. Encoded protein: CASSLVPDSQIDF.